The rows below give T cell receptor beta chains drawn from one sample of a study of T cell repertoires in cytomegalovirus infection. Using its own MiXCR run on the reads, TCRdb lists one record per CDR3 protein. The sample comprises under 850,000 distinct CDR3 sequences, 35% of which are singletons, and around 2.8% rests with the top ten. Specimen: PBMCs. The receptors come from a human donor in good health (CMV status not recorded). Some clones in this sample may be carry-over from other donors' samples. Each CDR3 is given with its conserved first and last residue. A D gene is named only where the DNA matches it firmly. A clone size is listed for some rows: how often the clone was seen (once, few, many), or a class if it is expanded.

CDR3 DNA: TGTGCCAGCCAATTTGGACTAAGAGTTGAGACCCAGTACTTC
CDR3 protein: CASQFGLRVETQYF
J gene: TRBJ2-5
clone size: few
D gene: .
CDR3 length: 14
V gene: TRBV2

CDR3 DNA: TGCGCCAGCAGCATAGGGACAGGGGTTCTCGAGCAGTACTTC
CDR3 protein: CASSIGTGVLEQYF
J gene: TRBJ2-7
clone size: .
D gene: TRBD1
CDR3 length: 14
V gene: TRBV5-1

CDR3 DNA: TGCAGCGTTGCCCAGACAGATACGCAGTATTTT
CDR3 protein: CSVAQTDTQYF
J gene: TRBJ2-3
clone size: .
D gene: .
CDR3 length: 11
V gene: TRBV29-1

CDR3 DNA: TGTGCCAGCAGCAAAGACAGGAGCTTTTTAAGGGAGCAGTACTTC
CDR3 protein: CASSKDRSFLREQYF
J gene: TRBJ2-7
clone size: few
D gene: .
CDR3 length: 15
V gene: TRBV12-3/TRBV12-4

CDR3 DNA: TGTGCCAGCAGCACCATAGGGTTAGCGGGAGGTGGCAATGAGCAGTTCTTC
CDR3 protein: CASSTIGLAGGGNEQFF
J gene: TRBJ2-1
clone size: .
D gene: TRBD2
CDR3 length: 17
V gene: TRBV7-3

CDR3 DNA: TGTGCCAGCAGTTCGCTGGACAGGGCCCCAGATACGCAGTATTTT
CDR3 protein: CASSSLDRAPDTQYF
J gene: TRBJ2-3
clone size: .
D gene: TRBD1
CDR3 length: 15
V gene: TRBV12-3/TRBV12-4

CDR3 DNA: TGTGCCAGCAGCCAGGTATCTAGCGGGCCTTACAATGAGCAGTTCTTC
CDR3 protein: CASSQVSSGPYNEQFF
J gene: TRBJ2-1
clone size: .
D gene: TRBD2
CDR3 length: 16
V gene: TRBV4-2

CDR3 DNA: TGTGCCAGCAGTCCTAACAGCGATAATTCACCCCTCCACTTT
CDR3 protein: CASSPNSDNSPLHF
J gene: TRBJ1-6
clone size: few
D gene: .
CDR3 length: 14
V gene: TRBV12-3/TRBV12-4

CDR3 DNA: TGTGCCATCAGGGGACAGGTGAACACCGGGGAGCTGTTTTTT
CDR3 protein: CAIRGQVNTGELFF
J gene: TRBJ2-2
clone size: .
D gene: TRBD1
CDR3 length: 14
V gene: TRBV10-3

CDR3 DNA: TGCAGTGCTAATAGCGGGGGGGCCGGAGAGACCCAGTACTTC
CDR3 protein: CSANSGGAGETQYF
J gene: TRBJ2-5
clone size: .
D gene: TRBD2
CDR3 length: 14
V gene: TRBV20-1

CDR3 DNA: TGTGCCAGCAGTAGAACAGGTTCCCATGAAAAACTGTTTTTT
CDR3 protein: CASSRTGSHEKLFF
J gene: TRBJ1-4
clone size: .
D gene: .
CDR3 length: 14
V gene: TRBV6-1

CDR3 DNA: TGTGCCAGCAGCTTACGAAGGGGTGCCTACGAGCAGTACTTC
CDR3 protein: CASSLRRGAYEQYF
J gene: TRBJ2-7
clone size: many
D gene: .
CDR3 length: 14
V gene: TRBV7-2

CDR3 DNA: TGTGCCAGCAGCTTTGAAAGACAGTCTAATGAAAAACTGTTTTTT
CDR3 protein: CASSFERQSNEKLFF
J gene: TRBJ1-4
clone size: few
D gene: .
CDR3 length: 15
V gene: TRBV7-6

CDR3 DNA: TGTGCCAGCAGTTACTCGACCAGGACTAAGAACACCGGGGAGCTGTTTTTT
CDR3 protein: CASSYSTRTKNTGELFF
J gene: TRBJ2-2
clone size: .
D gene: .
CDR3 length: 17
V gene: TRBV6-6

CDR3 DNA: TGTGCCACCACTGCTAGGGATAAAGAGACCCAGTACTTC
CDR3 protein: CATTARDKETQYF
J gene: TRBJ2-5
clone size: .
D gene: .
CDR3 length: 13
V gene: TRBV19

CDR3 DNA: TGTGCCAGCAGCCCCCACAGGGGGAGCTCCTATAATTCACCCCTCCACTTT
CDR3 protein: CASSPHRGSSYNSPLHF
J gene: TRBJ1-6
clone size: many
D gene: TRBD1
CDR3 length: 17
V gene: TRBV7-2

CDR3 DNA: TGCGCCAGCAGTCCCCCCCAGGGGCGCTCCAGTCGCTATGGCTACACCTTC
CDR3 protein: CASSPPQGRSSRYGYTF
J gene: TRBJ1-2
clone size: few
D gene: .
CDR3 length: 17
V gene: TRBV23-1

CDR3 DNA: TGTGCCAGCAGTTTAATATCCAGGGGCATTACCAAGAGCTCTGGAAACACCATATATTTT
CDR3 protein: CASSLISRGITKSSGNTIYF
J gene: TRBJ1-3
clone size: few
D gene: .
CDR3 length: 20
V gene: TRBV12-3/TRBV12-4

CDR3 DNA: TGTGCCAGCAGCTTTACAGCTTATAGCAATCAGCCCCAGCATTTT
CDR3 protein: CASSFTAYSNQPQHF
J gene: TRBJ1-5
clone size: .
D gene: .
CDR3 length: 15
V gene: TRBV7-2

CDR3 DNA: TGTGCCAGCAGATCCGGCGCCGGACCCAACACTGAAGCTTTCTTT
CDR3 protein: CASRSGAGPNTEAFF
J gene: TRBJ1-1
clone size: many
D gene: .
CDR3 length: 15
V gene: TRBV28

CDR3 DNA: TGCAGTGCTCAAGAAAGGACTAGCGGGAGGTATGAGCAGTTCTTC
CDR3 protein: CSAQERTSGRYEQFF
J gene: TRBJ2-1
clone size: once
D gene: TRBD2
CDR3 length: 15
V gene: TRBV20-1

CDR3 DNA: TGTGCCAGCAACAGAGAAGGTTCACCCCTCCACTTT
CDR3 protein: CASNREGSPLHF
J gene: TRBJ1-6
clone size: many
D gene: .
CDR3 length: 12
V gene: TRBV7-2

CDR3 DNA: TGTGCCAGCACCCGGACTAGCTGGGGGTACGAGCAGTACTTC
CDR3 protein: CASTRTSWGYEQYF
J gene: TRBJ2-7
clone size: many
D gene: TRBD2
CDR3 length: 14
V gene: TRBV7-2

CDR3 DNA: TGTGCCAGCAGTTTAGAGGGCAGGGGGCTCGGTCAGCCCCAGCATTTT
CDR3 protein: CASSLEGRGLGQPQHF
J gene: TRBJ1-5
clone size: .
D gene: TRBD1
CDR3 length: 16
V gene: TRBV28

CDR3 DNA: TGTGCCAGCAGCTTAGCTGTCGCAAAGAGGCTGGACGATGGGACCCAGTACTTC
CDR3 protein: CASSLAVAKRLDDGTQYF
J gene: TRBJ2-5
clone size: many
D gene: .
CDR3 length: 18
V gene: TRBV7-2

CDR3 DNA: TGTGCCAGCAGCCCTGTATCAGGATGGGGTCTCGGGGAGACCCAGTACTTC
CDR3 protein: CASSPVSGWGLGETQYF
J gene: TRBJ2-5
clone size: .
D gene: .
CDR3 length: 17
V gene: TRBV14

CDR3 DNA: TGTGCCAGCAGTTTTGGCGCGGGAGCGGGGGAGACCCAGTACTTC
CDR3 protein: CASSFGAGAGETQYF
J gene: TRBJ2-5
clone size: .
D gene: TRBD2
CDR3 length: 15
V gene: TRBV12-3/TRBV12-4

CDR3 DNA: TGTGCCAGCAGGTCGCAGGGGTTTGATCAGCCCCAGCATTTT
CDR3 protein: CASRSQGFDQPQHF
J gene: TRBJ1-5
clone size: .
D gene: .
CDR3 length: 14
V gene: TRBV28

CDR3 DNA: TGTGCCATACTACCCTATAAGACAGGGGTCACCGGGGAGCTGTTTTTT
CDR3 protein: CAILPYKTGVTGELFF
J gene: TRBJ2-2
clone size: .
D gene: TRBD1
CDR3 length: 16
V gene: TRBV6-2/TRBV6-3

CDR3 DNA: TGTGCCAGCAGATACAGTAGCGGGAGTAATCCCGGGGAGATGTTTTTT
CDR3 protein: CASRYSSGSNPGEMFF
J gene: TRBJ2-2
clone size: .
D gene: TRBD2
CDR3 length: 16
V gene: TRBV7-8

CDR3 DNA: TGTGCCAGCAGTGTCCAGGGGTCCGGGGAGCTGTTTTTT
CDR3 protein: CASSVQGSGELFF
J gene: TRBJ2-2
clone size: .
D gene: .
CDR3 length: 13
V gene: TRBV28

CDR3 DNA: TGTGCCAGCAGTTTTGCGAGGGTATCTGGAAACACCATATATTTT
CDR3 protein: CASSFARVSGNTIYF
J gene: TRBJ1-3
clone size: .
D gene: .
CDR3 length: 15
V gene: TRBV12-3/TRBV12-4

CDR3 DNA: TGTGCTAGCAGCTTCGCGGGGGAACAAGAGACCCAGTACTTC
CDR3 protein: CASSFAGEQETQYF
J gene: TRBJ2-5
clone size: .
D gene: TRBD2
CDR3 length: 14
V gene: TRBV7-7

CDR3 DNA: TGTGCCAGTACTCAGGGGGTAACTGAAGCTTTCTTT
CDR3 protein: CASTQGVTEAFF
J gene: TRBJ1-1
clone size: .
D gene: TRBD1
CDR3 length: 12
V gene: TRBV19

CDR3 DNA: TGTGCCAGCAGTCCAAGTGGGGCCAGAATGACGATCGAGCAGTACTTC
CDR3 protein: CASSPSGARMTIEQYF
J gene: TRBJ2-7
clone size: .
D gene: .
CDR3 length: 16
V gene: TRBV27

CDR3 DNA: TGTGCCAGCAGTTGGAAGCGGGGGGGAGAGACCCAGTACTTC
CDR3 protein: CASSWKRGGETQYF
J gene: TRBJ2-5
clone size: .
D gene: TRBD2
CDR3 length: 14
V gene: TRBV27

CDR3 DNA: TGTGCCAGCAGCTCGCTAGACAGTCCCACTGAAGCTTTCTTT
CDR3 protein: CASSSLDSPTEAFF
J gene: TRBJ1-1
clone size: .
D gene: .
CDR3 length: 14
V gene: TRBV7-6